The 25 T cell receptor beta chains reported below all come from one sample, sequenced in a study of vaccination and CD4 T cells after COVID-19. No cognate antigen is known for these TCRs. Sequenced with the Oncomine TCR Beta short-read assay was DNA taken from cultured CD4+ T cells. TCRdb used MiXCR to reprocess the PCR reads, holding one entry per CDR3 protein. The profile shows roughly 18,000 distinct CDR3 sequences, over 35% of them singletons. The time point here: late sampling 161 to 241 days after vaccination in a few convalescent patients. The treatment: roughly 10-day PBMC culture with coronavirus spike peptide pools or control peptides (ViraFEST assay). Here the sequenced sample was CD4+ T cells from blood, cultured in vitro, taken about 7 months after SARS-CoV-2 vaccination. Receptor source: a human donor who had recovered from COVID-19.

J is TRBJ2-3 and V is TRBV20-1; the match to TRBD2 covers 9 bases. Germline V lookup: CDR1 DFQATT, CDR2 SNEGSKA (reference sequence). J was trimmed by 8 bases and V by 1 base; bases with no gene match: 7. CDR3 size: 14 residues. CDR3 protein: CSARVAGDAPTQYF. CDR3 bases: TGCAGTGCTAGAGTAGCGGGAGACGCCCCTACGCAGTATTTT.

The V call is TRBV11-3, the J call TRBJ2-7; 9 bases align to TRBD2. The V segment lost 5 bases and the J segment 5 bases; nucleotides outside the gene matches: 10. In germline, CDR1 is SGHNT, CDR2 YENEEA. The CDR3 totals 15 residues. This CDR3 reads CASSPLVAGANEQYF. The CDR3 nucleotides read TGTGCCAGCAGCCCCTTGGTAGCGGGAGCTAACGAGCAGTACTTC. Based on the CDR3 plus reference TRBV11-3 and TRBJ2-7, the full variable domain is EAGVVQSPRYKIIEKKQPVAFWCNPISGHNTLYWYLQNLGQGPELLIRYENEEAVDDSQLPKDRFSAERLKGVDSTLKIQPAELGDSAVYLCASSPLVAGANEQYFGPGTRLTVT.

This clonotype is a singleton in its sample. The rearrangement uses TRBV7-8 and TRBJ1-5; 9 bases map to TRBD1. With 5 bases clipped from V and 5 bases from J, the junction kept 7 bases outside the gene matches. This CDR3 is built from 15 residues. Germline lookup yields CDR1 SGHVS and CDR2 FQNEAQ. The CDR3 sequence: CASSLGQGRDQPQHF. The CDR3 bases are TGTGCCAGCAGCCTGGGACAGGGTAGGGATCAGCCCCAGCATTTT.

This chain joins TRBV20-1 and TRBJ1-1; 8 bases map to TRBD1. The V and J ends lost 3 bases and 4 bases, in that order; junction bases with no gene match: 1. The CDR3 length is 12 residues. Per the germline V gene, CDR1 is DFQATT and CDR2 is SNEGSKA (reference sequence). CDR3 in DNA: TGCAGTGCTAGCACAGGGGGCACTGAAGCTTTCTTT. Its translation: CSASTGGTEAFF.

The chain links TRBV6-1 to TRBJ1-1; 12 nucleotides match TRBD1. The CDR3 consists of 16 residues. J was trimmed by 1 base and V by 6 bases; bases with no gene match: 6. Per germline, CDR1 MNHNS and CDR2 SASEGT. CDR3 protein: CASRGTGGWGNTEAFF. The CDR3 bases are TGTGCCAGCAGGGGGACAGGGGGCTGGGGGAACACTGAAGCTTTCTTT.

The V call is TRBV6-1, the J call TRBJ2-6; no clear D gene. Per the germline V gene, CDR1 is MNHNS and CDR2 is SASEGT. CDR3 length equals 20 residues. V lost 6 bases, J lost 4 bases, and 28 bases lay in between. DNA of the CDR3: TGTGCCAGCAGACTACGTCGGTTCTCAGGTTTGAAGACAGGGGCCAACGTCCTGACTTTC. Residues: CASRLRRFSGLKTGANVLTF.

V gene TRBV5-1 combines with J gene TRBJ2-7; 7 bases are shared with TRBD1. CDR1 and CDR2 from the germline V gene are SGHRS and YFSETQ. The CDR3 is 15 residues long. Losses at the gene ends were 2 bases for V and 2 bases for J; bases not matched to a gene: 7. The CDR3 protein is CASSFGTQGAYEQYF. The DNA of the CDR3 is TGCGCCAGCAGCTTCGGAACCCAGGGGGCCTACGAGCAGTACTTC.

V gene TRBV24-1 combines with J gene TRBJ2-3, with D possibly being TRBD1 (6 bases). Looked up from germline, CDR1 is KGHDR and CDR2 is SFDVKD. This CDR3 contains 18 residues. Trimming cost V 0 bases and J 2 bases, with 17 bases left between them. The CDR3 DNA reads TGTGCCACCAGTGATTTGAGAGCAGGGGCGGCATACACAGATACGCAGTATTTT. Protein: CATSDLRAGAAYTDTQYF.

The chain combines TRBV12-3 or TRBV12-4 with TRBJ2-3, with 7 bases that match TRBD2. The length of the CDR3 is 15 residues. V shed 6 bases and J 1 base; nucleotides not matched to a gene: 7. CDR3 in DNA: TGTGCCAGCAGCCAGAGCGGGGTGGGCACAGATACGCAGTATTTT. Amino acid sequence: CASSQSGVGTDTQYF.

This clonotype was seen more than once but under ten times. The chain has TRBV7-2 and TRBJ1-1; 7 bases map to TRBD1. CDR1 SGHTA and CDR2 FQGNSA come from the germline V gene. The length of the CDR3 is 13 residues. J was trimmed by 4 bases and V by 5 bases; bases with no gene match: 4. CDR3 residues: CASSLSGGTEAFF. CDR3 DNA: TGTGCCAGCAGCCTATCAGGGGGCACTGAAGCTTTCTTT.

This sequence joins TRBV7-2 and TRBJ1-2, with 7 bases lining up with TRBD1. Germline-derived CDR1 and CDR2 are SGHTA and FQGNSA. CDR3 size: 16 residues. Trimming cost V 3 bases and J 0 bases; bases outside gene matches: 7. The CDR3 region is CASSFLAGTANYGYTF. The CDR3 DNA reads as TGTGCCAGCAGCTTTCTAGCAGGGACAGCTAACTATGGCTACACCTTC.

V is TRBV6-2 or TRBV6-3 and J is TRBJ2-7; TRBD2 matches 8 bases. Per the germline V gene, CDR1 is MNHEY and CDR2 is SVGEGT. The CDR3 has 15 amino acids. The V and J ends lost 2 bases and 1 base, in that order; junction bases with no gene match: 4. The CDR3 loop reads CASSYTGTRSYEQYF. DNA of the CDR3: TGTGCCAGCAGTTACACCGGGACTAGATCCTACGAGCAGTACTTC.

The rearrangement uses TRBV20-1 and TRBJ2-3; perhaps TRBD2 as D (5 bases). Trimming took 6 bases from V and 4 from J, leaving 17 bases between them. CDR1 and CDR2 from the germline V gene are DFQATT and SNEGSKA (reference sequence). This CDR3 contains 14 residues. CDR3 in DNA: TGCAGTGCCGCGGACTTACGGACCGCAGATACGCAGTATTTT. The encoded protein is CSAADLRTADTQYF.

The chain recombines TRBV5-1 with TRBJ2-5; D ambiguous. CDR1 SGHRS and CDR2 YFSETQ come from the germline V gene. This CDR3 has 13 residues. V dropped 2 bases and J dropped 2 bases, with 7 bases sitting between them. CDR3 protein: CASSFGVQETQYF. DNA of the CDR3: TGCGCCAGCAGCTTCGGAGTACAAGAGACCCAGTACTTC.

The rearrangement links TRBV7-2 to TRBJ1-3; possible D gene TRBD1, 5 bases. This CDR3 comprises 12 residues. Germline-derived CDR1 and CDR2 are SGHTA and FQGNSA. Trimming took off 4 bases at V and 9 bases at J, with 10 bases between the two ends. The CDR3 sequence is CASSSTGLTIYF. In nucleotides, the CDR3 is TGTGCCAGCAGCTCAACAGGTCTCACCATATATTTT.

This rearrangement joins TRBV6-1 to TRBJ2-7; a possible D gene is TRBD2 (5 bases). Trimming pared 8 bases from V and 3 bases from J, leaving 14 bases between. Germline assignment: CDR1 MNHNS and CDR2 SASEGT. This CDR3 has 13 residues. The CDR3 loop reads CASVLGDVYEQYF. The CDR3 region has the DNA TGTGCCAGCGTTCTGGGAGACGTCTACGAGCAGTACTTC.

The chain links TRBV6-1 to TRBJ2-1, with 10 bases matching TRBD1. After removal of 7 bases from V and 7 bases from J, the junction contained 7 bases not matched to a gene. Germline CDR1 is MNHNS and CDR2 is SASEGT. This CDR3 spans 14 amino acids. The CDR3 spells CASIWDRGGNEQFF. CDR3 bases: TGTGCCAGCATTTGGGACAGGGGAGGGAATGAGCAGTTCTTC.

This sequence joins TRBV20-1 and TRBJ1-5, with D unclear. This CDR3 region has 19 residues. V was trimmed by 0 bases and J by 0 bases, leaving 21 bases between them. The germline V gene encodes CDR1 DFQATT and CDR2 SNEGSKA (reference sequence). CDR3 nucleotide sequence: TGCAGTGCTAGAGATCAATTTTATCTCGGGTGGGATAGCAATCAGCCCCAGCATTTT. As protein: CSARDQFYLGWDSNQPQHF.

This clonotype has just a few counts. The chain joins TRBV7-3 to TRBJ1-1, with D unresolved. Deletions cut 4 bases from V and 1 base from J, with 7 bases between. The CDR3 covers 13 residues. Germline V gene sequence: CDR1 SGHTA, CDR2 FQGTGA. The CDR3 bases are TGTGCCAGCAGCTATTGGCGGAACACTGAAGCTTTCTTT. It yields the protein CASSYWRNTEAFF.

The CDR3 is CASRSGRVNRVSRDSPLHF. CDR3 bases: TGTGCAAGTCGCTCGGGCCGGGTTAATAGGGTCTCAAGGGATTCACCCCTCCACTTT. The rearrangement joins TRBV12-2 to TRBJ1-6; the D call TRBD1 from the table was never checked on the DNA. TRBV12-2 is labeled a pseudogene. The CDR3 consists of 19 residues.

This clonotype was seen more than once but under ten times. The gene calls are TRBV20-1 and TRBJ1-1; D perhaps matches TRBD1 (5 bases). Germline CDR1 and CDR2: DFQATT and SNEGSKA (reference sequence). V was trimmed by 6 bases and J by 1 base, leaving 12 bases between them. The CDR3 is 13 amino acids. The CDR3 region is CSASRQPNTEAFF. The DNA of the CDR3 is TGCAGTGCCAGTCGACAGCCGAACACTGAAGCTTTCTTT.

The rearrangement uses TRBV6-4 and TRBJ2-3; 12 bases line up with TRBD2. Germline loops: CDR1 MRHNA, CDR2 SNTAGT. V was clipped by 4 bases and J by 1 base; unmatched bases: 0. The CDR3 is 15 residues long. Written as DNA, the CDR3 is TGTGCCAGCAGTGGGACTAGCGGGGGCACAGATACGCAGTATTTT. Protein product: CASSGTSGGTDTQYF.

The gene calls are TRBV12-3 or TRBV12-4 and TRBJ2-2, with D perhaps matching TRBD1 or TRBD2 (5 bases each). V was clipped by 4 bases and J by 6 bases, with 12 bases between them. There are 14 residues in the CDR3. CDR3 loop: CASSSPGRSGELFF. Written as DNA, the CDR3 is TGTGCCAGCAGTTCCCCGGGACGGTCCGGGGAGCTGTTTTTT.

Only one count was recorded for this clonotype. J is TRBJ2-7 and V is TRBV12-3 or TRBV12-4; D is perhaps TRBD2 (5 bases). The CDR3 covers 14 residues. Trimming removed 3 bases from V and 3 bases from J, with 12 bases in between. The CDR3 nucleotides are TGTGCCAGCAGTTTGAGGGTTGCAGGCTACGAGCAGTACTTC. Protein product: CASSLRVAGYEQYF.

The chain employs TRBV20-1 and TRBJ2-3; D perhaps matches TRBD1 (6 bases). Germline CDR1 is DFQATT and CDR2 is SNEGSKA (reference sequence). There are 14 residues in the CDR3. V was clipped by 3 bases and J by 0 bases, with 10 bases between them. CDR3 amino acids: CSASMGASTDTQYF. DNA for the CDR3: TGCAGTGCTAGCATGGGGGCGAGCACAGATACGCAGTATTTT.